This TCR beta chain is drawn from a study of cytomegalovirus exposure and HLA in healthy donors. The PCR was carried out with 60 Vbeta primers and 13 Jbeta primers. Libraries were prepared by immunoSEQ multiplex PCR; TCRdb keeps only in-frame clonotypes and omits some of them. The table shows about 200,000 clones, with about 85% occurring only once. CDR3 length: 13 residues. Germline trimming cut 11 bases from V and 7 bases from J; bases unmatched to any gene: 8. Germline-derived CDR1 and CDR2 are ENHRY and SYGVKD. Input material: PBMCs. The V and J genes are TRBV10-3 and TRBJ2-2; 9 bases are shared with TRBD1. The receptor was isolated from a woman in her forties or fifties in good health and CMV-seronegative. The chain's CDR3 is CAARDREVGELFF. The CDR3 bases are TGTGCCGCTAGGGACAGGGAGGTCGGGGAGCTGTTTTTT.